The 12 T cell receptor beta chains presented below share a single source sample, sequenced in a study of neurological immune-mediated disorders. TCRdb reanalysed the 5' RACE reads using MiXCR and keeps one entry per CDR3 protein. The sample gives some 29,000 distinct CDR3 sequences, more than 6.5% of which show up once; about 9% is in the top ten. Input material: PBMCs. These receptors were taken from a woman in her forties or fifties in good health.

This chain uses TRBV25-1 with TRBJ1-5; possible D gene TRBD1, 6 bases. Trimming removed 8 bases at V and 4 bases at J, with 15 bases between. The CDR3 runs 14 residues. Germline loops: CDR1 MGHDK, CDR2 SYGVNS. DNA of the CDR3: TGTGCCAGCCTGGGGGGCCCGGAGAATCAGCCCCAGCATTTT. This gives the protein CASLGGPENQPQHF.

This clonotype was seen at least ten times. The chain has TRBV3-1 and TRBJ1-5; 9 bases agree with TRBD1. The V and J ends lost 5 bases and 5 bases, in that order; junction bases with no gene match: 7. Germline V CDR1 and CDR2: LGHDT, YNNKEL (reference sequence). There are 15 residues in the CDR3. The CDR3 sequence: CASSFGQGKDQPQHF. In nucleotides, the CDR3 is TGTGCCAGCAGCTTCGGACAGGGGAAAGATCAGCCCCAGCATTTT.

This clonotype showed up many times. The chain carries TRBV6-5 and TRBJ1-5; D possibly corresponds to TRBD1 (5 bases). This CDR3 has 16 amino acids. V lost 6 bases and J lost 7, with 22 bases in between. CDR1 and CDR2 (germline): MNHEY, SVGAGI. The chain's CDR3 is CASSPAGTIGAQPQHF. CDR3 coding DNA: TGTGCCAGCAGCCCGGCGGGGACCATCGGAGCCCAGCCCCAGCATTTT.

This clonotype has ten or more counts. The chain recombines TRBV7-9 with TRBJ2-5; D unresolved. Germline-derived CDR1 and CDR2 are SEHNR and FQNEAQ (reference sequence). This CDR3 has 14 residues. The V gene lost 2 bases and the J gene lost 4 bases, with 11 bases spanning the gap. CDR3 sequence: CASSLFESGETQYF. In DNA, the CDR3 is TGTGCCAGCAGCTTATTCGAATCTGGAGAGACCCAGTACTTC.

This clonotype has at least ten counts. The chain is built from TRBV5-5 and TRBJ2-7, with TRBD1 as a possible D gene (6 bases). V dropped 1 base and J dropped 0 bases, with 20 bases sitting between them. CDR1 and CDR2 (germline): SGHKS, YYEKEE (reference sequence). This CDR3 comprises 18 residues. The CDR3 here is CASSLMGVAGQFSYEQYF. CDR3 in DNA: TGTGCCAGCAGCTTGATGGGGGTTGCAGGACAGTTCTCCTACGAGCAGTACTTC.

The CDR3 sequence is CASSPVGGEKLFF. The DNA of the CDR3 is TGTGCCAGCAGCCCAGTAGGGGGTGAAAAACTGTTTTTT. The chain employs TRBV6-1 and TRBJ1-4; possible D gene TRBD1, 6 bases. The germline CDR1 and CDR2 sequences are MNHNS and SASEGT. The CDR3 loop spans 13 amino acids. Trimming cost V 6 bases and J 7 bases, with 12 bases left between them.

This clonotype has a count of ten or more. The chain is built from TRBV5-1 and TRBJ2-2; D possibly uses TRBD1 or TRBD2 (5 bases each). Trimming stripped 1 base from V and 4 bases from J, with 8 bases between. There are 14 residues in the CDR3. CDR1 is SGHRS and CDR2 is YFSETQ in the germline V gene. CDR3 in amino acids: CASSLMRGTGELFF. CDR3 sequence (DNA): TGCGCCAGCAGCTTGATGAGGGGCACCGGGGAGCTGTTTTTT.

The table lists this clonotype with many counts. This rearrangement joins TRBV7-3 to TRBJ2-3; no clear D. Trimming cost V 0 bases and J 6 bases, with 10 bases left between them. The CDR3 length is 14 residues. Germline CDR1 reads SGHTA; CDR2 reads FQGTGA. CDR3 residues: CASSLTGGPDTQYF. The CDR3 DNA follows: TGTGCCAGCAGCTTAACGGGCGGACCCGATACGCAGTATTTT.

This clonotype was detected ten times or more. V gene TRBV25-1 combines with J gene TRBJ1-6; possible D gene TRBD1, 5 bases. V was trimmed by 8 bases and J by 6 bases, leaving 14 bases between them. The germline V gene encodes CDR1 MGHDK and CDR2 SYGVNS. The CDR3 is made up of 14 amino acids. The CDR3 DNA is TGTGCCAGCTGCCGTGGGGGGATTAATTCACCCCTCCACTTT. This translates into CASCRGGINSPLHF.

This clonotype was observed at least ten times. This chain links TRBV29-1 with TRBJ2-2; D possibly uses TRBD1 or TRBD2 (6 bases each). The V end lost 5 bases, the J end lost 4 bases, and 17 bases lay between the germline ends. This CDR3 is built from 15 residues. The germline V gene has CDR1 SQVTM and CDR2 ANQGSEA. The CDR3 bases are TGCAGCGTTTTGTCCCACAGGGAGGCCACCGGGGAGCTGTTTTTT. The encoded protein is CSVLSHREATGELFF.

This clonotype was counted at least ten times. J is TRBJ1-6 and V is TRBV20-1, with 7 bases matching TRBD1. The CDR3 is 17 amino acids. The J segment lost 3 bases and the V segment lost 0 bases, leaving 8 bases of the junction unmatched. Germline CDR1 reads DFQATT; CDR2 reads SNEGSKA (reference sequence). For the CDR3, the DNA is TGCAGTGCTAGAGATAGGCGGGACAGCTACTATAATTCACCCCTCCACTTT. Protein sequence: CSARDRRDSYYNSPLHF.

This clonotype showed up many times. V gene TRBV7-2 combines with J gene TRBJ2-3; 10 bases agree with TRBD1. The CDR3 is 15 amino acids. Losses at the gene ends were 4 bases for V and 4 bases for J; bases not matched to a gene: 5. Per the germline V gene, CDR1 is SGHTA and CDR2 is FQGNSA. The DNA of the CDR3 is TGTGCCAGCAGCTCGGGACAGGGGAACGCAGATACGCAGTATTTT. This sequence encodes CASSSGQGNADTQYF. The full variable domain, in which reference TRBV7-2 and TRBJ2-3 provide the parts outside the CDR3, is GAGVSQSPSNKVTEKGKDVELRCDPISGHTALYWYRQSLGQGLEFLIYFQGNSAPDKSGLPSDRFSAERTGGSVSTLTIQRTQQEDSAVYLCASSSGQGNADTQYFGPGTRLTVL.